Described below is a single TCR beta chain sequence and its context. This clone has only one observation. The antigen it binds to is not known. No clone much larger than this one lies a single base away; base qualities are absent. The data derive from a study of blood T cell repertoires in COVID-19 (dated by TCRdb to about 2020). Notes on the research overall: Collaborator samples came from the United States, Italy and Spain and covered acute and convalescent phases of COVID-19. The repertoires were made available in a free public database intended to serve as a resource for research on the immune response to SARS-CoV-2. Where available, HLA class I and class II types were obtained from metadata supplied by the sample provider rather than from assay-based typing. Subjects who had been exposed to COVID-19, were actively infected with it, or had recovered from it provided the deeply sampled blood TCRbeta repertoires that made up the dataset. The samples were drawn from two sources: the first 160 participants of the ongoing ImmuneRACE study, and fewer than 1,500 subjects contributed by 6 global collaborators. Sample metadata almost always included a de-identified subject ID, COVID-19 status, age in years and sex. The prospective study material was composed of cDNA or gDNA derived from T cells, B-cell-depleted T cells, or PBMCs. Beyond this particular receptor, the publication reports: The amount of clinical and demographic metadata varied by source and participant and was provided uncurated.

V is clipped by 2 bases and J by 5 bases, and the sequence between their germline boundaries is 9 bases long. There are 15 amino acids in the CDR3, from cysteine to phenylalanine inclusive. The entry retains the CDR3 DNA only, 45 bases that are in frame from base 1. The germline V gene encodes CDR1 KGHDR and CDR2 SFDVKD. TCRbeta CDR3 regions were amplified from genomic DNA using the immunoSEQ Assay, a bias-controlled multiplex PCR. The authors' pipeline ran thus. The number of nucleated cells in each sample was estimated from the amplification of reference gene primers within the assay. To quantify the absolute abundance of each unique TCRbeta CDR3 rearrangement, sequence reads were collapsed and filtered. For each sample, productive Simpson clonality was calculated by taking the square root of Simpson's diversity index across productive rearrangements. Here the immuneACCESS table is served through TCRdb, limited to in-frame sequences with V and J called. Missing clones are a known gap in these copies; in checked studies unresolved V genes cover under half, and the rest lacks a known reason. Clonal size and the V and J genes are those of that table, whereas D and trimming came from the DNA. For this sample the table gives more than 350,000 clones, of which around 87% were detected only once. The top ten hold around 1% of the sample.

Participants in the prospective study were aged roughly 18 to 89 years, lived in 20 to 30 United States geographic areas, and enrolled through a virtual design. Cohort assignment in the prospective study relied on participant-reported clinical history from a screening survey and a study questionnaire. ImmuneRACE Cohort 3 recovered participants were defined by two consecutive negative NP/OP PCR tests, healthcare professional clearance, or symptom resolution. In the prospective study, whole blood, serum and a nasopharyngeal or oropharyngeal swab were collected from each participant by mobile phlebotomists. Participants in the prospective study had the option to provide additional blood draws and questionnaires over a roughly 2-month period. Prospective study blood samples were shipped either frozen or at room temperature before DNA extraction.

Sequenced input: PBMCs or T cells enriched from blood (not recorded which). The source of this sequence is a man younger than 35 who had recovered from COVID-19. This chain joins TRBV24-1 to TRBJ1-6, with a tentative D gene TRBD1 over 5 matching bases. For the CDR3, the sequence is CATSDWRQNNSPLHF. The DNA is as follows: TGTGCCACCAGTGATTGGCGACAGAATAATTCACCCCTCCACTTT.